What follows describes a single T cell receptor beta chain. This record comes from a study of blood T cell repertoires in COVID-19. Study background: The United States, Italy and Spain supplied acute and convalescent COVID-19 samples.

This table comes from immunoSEQ multiplex PCR, and its TCRdb copy is limited to in-frame clones, with some not included. This sample has 250,000 or so clones; more than 80% occur once, and the top ten carry roughly 4%. The cohort comprised adults aged roughly 18 to 95 years residing in 20 to 30 US areas. The ends lost 0 bases at V and 2 bases at J; junction bases unmatched: 4. Germline-derived CDR1 and CDR2 are MNHEY and SMNVEV (reference sequence). This CDR3 is 16 amino acids long. Material: PBMCs or T cells enriched from blood (not recorded which). This sequence originates from a woman aged 30 to 39 with acute COVID-19. V gene TRBV27 combines with J gene TRBJ2-3; 8 bases align to TRBD1. CDR3 loop: CASSLSRTGITDTQYF. In DNA, the CDR3 is TGTGCCAGCAGTTTATCGAGGACAGGGATCACAGATACGCAGTATTTT.